The rows below give T cell receptor beta chains drawn from one sample of a study of blood T cell repertoires in COVID-19. Profiling relied on immunoSEQ multiplex PCR, and the TCRdb table lists in-frame clones only, not all of them. Here the sample spans some 200,000 clones, about 93% being singletons. The specimen was peripheral blood. These receptors were taken from a young man with COVID-19, enrolled during active disease. Each CDR3 is given with its conserved first and last residue. Fields, in order: clone size, J gene, V gene, D gene, CDR3 DNA, CDR3 protein. D genes are given only for firm matches. Only some rows state a clone size, as once, few, many or a class for expanded clones.

>NA|TRBJ1-6|TRBV7-9|TRBD1
TGTGCCAGCAGCAAACGGACAGGGGACTCCTATAATTCACCCCTCCACTTT
CASSKRTGDSYNSPLHF
>NA|TRBJ1-2|TRBV5-1|TRBD1
TGCGCCAGCAGCTTGGAAGGGGGCGGCTATGGCTACACCTTC
CASSLEGGGYGYTF
>NA|TRBJ1-2|TRBV10-3|NA
TGTGCCATCAGTGAGGCCTTGACAGGAACCTATGGCTACACCTTC
CAISEALTGTYGYTF
>NA|TRBJ2-7|TRBV6-5|NA
TGTGCCAGCAGTCCCACTGATGAGGGCTACGAGCAGTACTTC
CASSPTDEGYEQYF
>NA|TRBJ1-2|TRBV5-1|TRBD1
TGCGCCAGCAGCTCGCAGGGGGAGACTGGCTACACCTTC
CASSSQGETGYTF
>NA|TRBJ1-6|TRBV2|NA
TGTGCCAGCAGTGGAGGCTGGTCACCCCTCCACTTT
CASSGGWSPLHF
>NA|TRBJ1-2|TRBV5-5|NA
TGTGCCAGCAGCCGCTCGCAGGGCTTTGGCTACACCTTC
CASSRSQGFGYTF
>NA|TRBJ1-1|TRBV7-2|NA
TGTGCCAGCAGCTTCCGACCAAGACAGGAATGGGCTTTCTTT
CASSFRPRQEWAFF
>once|TRBJ1-6|TRBV5-4|TRBD1
TGTGCCAGCAGCCCCGACAGGGAATCACCCCTCCACTTT
CASSPDRESPLHF
>NA|TRBJ1-3|TRBV5-1|NA
TGCGCCAGCAGCCCGGGGGGAAGCTCTGGAAACACCATATATTTT
CASSPGGSSGNTIYF
>NA|TRBJ2-4|TRBV30|TRBD1
TGTGCCTGGAGTGGACAGGGAGTTTTCAAAAACATTCAGTACTTC
CAWSGQGVFKNIQYF
>NA|TRBJ2-7|TRBV4-1|NA
TGCGCCAGCAGCCAGGGCCCGGGGGTCTCCTACGAGCAGTACTTC
CASSQGPGVSYEQYF
>NA|TRBJ1-6|TRBV6-1|NA
TGTGCCAGCAGTGAATTCCTGGTCACTAAGTCACCCCTCCACTTT
CASSEFLVTKSPLHF
>NA|TRBJ1-1|TRBV4-2|TRBD1
TGTGCCAGCAGCCAAGAGCCGAACAGGGGAGGAGGGAACACTGAAGCTTTCTTT
CASSQEPNRGGGNTEAFF
>NA|TRBJ1-2|TRBV7-9|NA
TGTGCCAGCAGCCCCACACCCTCCGGGACAATGGAATATGGCTACACCTTC
CASSPTPSGTMEYGYTF
>NA|TRBJ1-1|TRBV9|NA
TGTGCCAGCAGCGTAGTGCCGGGGATGGAAGCTTTCTTT
CASSVVPGMEAFF
>NA|TRBJ2-1|TRBV9|TRBD2
TGTGCCAGCAGCGTAAGAGTCCAGCGGGGATCCTACAATGAGCAGTTCTTC
CASSVRVQRGSYNEQFF
>NA|TRBJ1-2|TRBV3-1/TRBV3-2|TRBD1
TGTGCCAGCAGTCGTGGACAGGGGATTCGCTATGGCTACACCTTC
CASSRGQGIRYGYTF
>NA|TRBJ2-1|TRBV6-4|TRBD2
TGTGCCAGCAGTGACTCACAGCGGGGGGTCCGGGATGAGCAGTTCTTC
CASSDSQRGVRDEQFF
>NA|TRBJ1-1|TRBV7-9|NA
TGTGCCAGCATTCCTCGGGGGTTCACTGAAGCTTTCTTT
CASIPRGFTEAFF
>NA|TRBJ1-5|TRBV6-4|TRBD1
TGTGCCAGCAGAGGGGACAGGGGTGCTCAGCCCCAGCATTTT
CASRGDRGAQPQHF
>NA|TRBJ1-2|TRBV7-9|NA
TGTGCCAGCAGCTTATTAGAGAACTATGGCTACACCTTC
CASSLLENYGYTF
>NA|TRBJ2-1|TRBV15|TRBD1
TGTGCCACCAGCGCACAACCGGGACAGGCCAATGAGCAGTTCTTC
CATSAQPGQANEQFF
>NA|TRBJ2-4|TRBV30|NA
TGTGCCTGGAGTGTACGCGGCGGTGGGGCCAAAAACATTCAGTACTTC
CAWSVRGGGAKNIQYF
>NA|TRBJ1-4|TRBV14|NA
TGTGCCAGGGCCCACTACAGGGCCTTTGTAGGTGCAACTAATGAAAAACTGTTTTTT
CARAHYRAFVGATNEKLFF
>NA|TRBJ1-1|TRBV5-1|NA
TGCGCCAGCAGCTTACAGGGTTTGGATGGTGAAGCTTTCTTT
CASSLQGLDGEAFF
>NA|TRBJ2-2|TRBV13|NA
TGTGCCAGCAGCTTATCAGGGGTTTCGGGCACCGGGGAGCTGTTTTTT
CASSLSGVSGTGELFF
>NA|TRBJ1-5|TRBV6-6|NA
TGTGCCAGCAGTTACCCAGATAAGCCCCAGCATTTT
CASSYPDKPQHF
>NA|TRBJ1-1|TRBV2|NA
TGTGCCAGCAGATTGACAGGAGAGAACACTGAAGCTTTCTTT
CASRLTGENTEAFF
>NA|TRBJ2-5|TRBV4-1|TRBD2
TGCGCCAGCAGCCATCTTACCCGGACTAGCGGGGGCAGGGAGACCCAGTACTTC
CASSHLTRTSGGRETQYF
>NA|TRBJ1-4|TRBV14|NA
TGTGCCAGCAGCCAAGTCAGGGGAAGCGAAAAACTGTTTTTT
CASSQVRGSEKLFF
>NA|TRBJ2-1|TRBV19|NA
TGTGCCAGTAGCTCAATAACCCAGGATGAGCAGTTCTTC
CASSSITQDEQFF
>NA|TRBJ1-4|TRBV6-5|NA
TGTGCCACTCGCCCGGGCGGGGAAAAACTGTTTTTT
CATRPGGEKLFF
>NA|TRBJ1-4|TRBV28|NA
TGTGCCAGCAGTTTATTAATACCCCTACGTCGGGATGAAAAACTGTTTTTT
CASSLLIPLRRDEKLFF
>NA|TRBJ2-2|TRBV7-9|NA
TGTGCCAGCTGCTTGATTCCGGGGGTTAGCACCGGGGAGCTGTTTTTT
CASCLIPGVSTGELFF
>NA|TRBJ2-7|TRBV28|NA
TGTGCCAGCAGCCCCGGGGGTAACGAGCAGTACTTC
CASSPGGNEQYF
>NA|TRBJ2-7|TRBV5-6|NA
TGTGCCAGCAGCACAATAGGCGGAGAGGAGCAGTACTTC
CASSTIGGEEQYF
>NA|TRBJ2-1|TRBV7-7|TRBD1
TGTGCCAGCAGCCCGACTAGACAGGGGAACAATGAGCAGTTCTTC
CASSPTRQGNNEQFF